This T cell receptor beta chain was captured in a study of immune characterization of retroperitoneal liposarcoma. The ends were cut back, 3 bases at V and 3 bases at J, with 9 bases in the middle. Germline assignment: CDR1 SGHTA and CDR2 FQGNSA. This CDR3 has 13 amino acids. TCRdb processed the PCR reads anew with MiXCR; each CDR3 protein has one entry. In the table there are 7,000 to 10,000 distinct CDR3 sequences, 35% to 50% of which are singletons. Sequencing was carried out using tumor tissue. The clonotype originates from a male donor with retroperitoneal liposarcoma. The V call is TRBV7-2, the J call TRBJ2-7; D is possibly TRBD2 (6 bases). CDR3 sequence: CASSLRRDYEQYF. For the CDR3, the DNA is TGTGCCAGCAGCTTGAGGCGGGACTACGAGCAGTACTTC.